This is a list of T cell receptor beta chains from one sample in a study of beta chain features in type 1 diabetes. Some clones are missing from TCRdb's copy, which holds only in-frame ones; the method was immunoSEQ multiplex PCR. The sample lists roughly 730,000 clones, roughly 13% occurring once. Specimen: naive CD4+ T cells from blood. The receptors were gathered from a man younger than 35 with type 1 diabetes. CDR3s include the opening cysteine and the closing phenylalanine or tryptophan. The order of the fields is D gene, clone size, V gene, J gene, CDR3 protein, CDR3 DNA. A D gene is named only where the DNA matches it firmly. The size field is filled for only some rows; it gives once, few, many or a size class.

D gene: TRBD1; clone size: .; V gene: TRBV7-9; J gene: TRBJ1-4; CDR3 protein: CASRRTGETNEKLFF; CDR3 DNA: TGTGCCAGCAGGCGGACAGGGGAAACTAATGAAAAACTGTTTTTT
D gene: .; clone size: .; V gene: TRBV19; J gene: TRBJ1-5; CDR3 protein: CASSVVSSSNQPQHF; CDR3 DNA: TGTGCCAGTAGTGTCGTATCCTCTAGCAATCAGCCCCAGCATTTT
D gene: .; clone size: few; V gene: TRBV2; J gene: TRBJ2-2; CDR3 protein: CASSLDLGELFF; CDR3 DNA: TGTGCCAGCAGTCTCGATCTCGGGGAGCTGTTTTTT
D gene: .; clone size: few; V gene: TRBV5-1; J gene: TRBJ2-3; CDR3 protein: CASSLAGADTQYF; CDR3 DNA: TGCGCCAGCAGCTTGGCCGGCGCAGATACGCAGTATTTT
D gene: .; clone size: few; V gene: TRBV2; J gene: TRBJ1-2; CDR3 protein: CASSPPRGPYYGYTF; CDR3 DNA: TGTGCCAGCAGTCCGCCCCGGGGGCCCTACTATGGCTACACCTTC
D gene: TRBD1; clone size: .; V gene: TRBV10-3; J gene: TRBJ2-5; CDR3 protein: CAITGTEQETQYF; CDR3 DNA: TGTGCCATCACTGGGACAGAACAAGAGACCCAGTACTTC
D gene: TRBD1; clone size: few; V gene: TRBV29-1; J gene: TRBJ1-1; CDR3 protein: CSVEGGQTNTEAFF; CDR3 DNA: TGCAGCGTTGAGGGGGGACAGACTAACACTGAAGCTTTCTTT
D gene: .; clone size: few; V gene: TRBV30; J gene: TRBJ1-1; CDR3 protein: CAWSVRGNTEAFF; CDR3 DNA: TGTGCCTGGAGTGTAAGAGGGAACACTGAAGCTTTCTTT
D gene: TRBD2; clone size: few; V gene: TRBV5-1; J gene: TRBJ2-3; CDR3 protein: CASHSGLAGGMDTDTQYF; CDR3 DNA: TGCGCCAGCCACTCGGGACTAGCGGGGGGGATGGACACAGATACGCAGTATTTT
D gene: .; clone size: .; V gene: TRBV5-4; J gene: TRBJ2-1; CDR3 protein: CASSFRGGLQANEQFF; CDR3 DNA: TGTGCCAGCAGCTTCCGTGGGGGACTCCAAGCCAATGAGCAGTTCTTC
D gene: .; clone size: few; V gene: TRBV7-9; J gene: TRBJ1-1; CDR3 protein: CASSLAQTNTEAFF; CDR3 DNA: TGTGCCAGCAGCTTAGCACAGACGAACACTGAAGCTTTCTTT
D gene: .; clone size: few; V gene: TRBV7-9; J gene: TRBJ2-5; CDR3 protein: CASSAKASAAYF; CDR3 DNA: TGTGCCAGCAGCGCAAAAGCCTCCGCGGCGTACTTC
D gene: .; clone size: .; V gene: TRBV18; J gene: TRBJ1-1; CDR3 protein: CASSTRLPTDNTEAFF; CDR3 DNA: TGTGCCAGCTCTACACGACTCCCGACAGACAACACTGAAGCTTTCTTT
D gene: .; clone size: few; V gene: TRBV30; J gene: TRBJ1-1; CDR3 protein: CAWNTGGFREAFF; CDR3 DNA: TGTGCCTGGAACACCGGGGGCTTCCGTGAAGCTTTCTTT
D gene: .; clone size: .; V gene: TRBV11-2; J gene: TRBJ1-3; CDR3 protein: CASSPIQGKSGNTIYF; CDR3 DNA: TGTGCCAGCAGCCCCATTCAGGGGAAGTCTGGAAACACCATATATTTT
D gene: .; clone size: few; V gene: TRBV11-2; J gene: TRBJ1-4; CDR3 protein: CASSPIGGGEKLFF; CDR3 DNA: TGTGCCAGCAGCCCCATTGGGGGTGGGGAAAAACTGTTTTTT
D gene: .; clone size: .; V gene: TRBV7-9; J gene: TRBJ1-1; CDR3 protein: CASSLVGDLGTEAFF; CDR3 DNA: TGTGCCAGCAGCTTAGTTGGGGATTTGGGCACTGAAGCTTTCTTT
D gene: .; clone size: .; V gene: TRBV18; J gene: TRBJ1-4; CDR3 protein: CASSPSHQGTVSEKLFF; CDR3 DNA: TGTGCCAGCTCACCTTCCCACCAGGGGACGGTGAGTGAAAAACTGTTTTTT
D gene: TRBD1; clone size: few; V gene: TRBV6-5; J gene: TRBJ2-7; CDR3 protein: CAANSGTGGYEQYF; CDR3 DNA: TGTGCCGCCAACTCCGGGACAGGGGGTTACGAGCAGTACTTC
D gene: TRBD1; clone size: .; V gene: TRBV6-1; J gene: TRBJ2-7; CDR3 protein: CASSERQGMPYEQYF; CDR3 DNA: TGTGCCAGCAGTGAAAGACAGGGGATGCCCTACGAGCAGTACTTC
D gene: .; clone size: few; V gene: TRBV19; J gene: TRBJ1-4; CDR3 protein: CASTYTAMKEKLFF; CDR3 DNA: TGTGCCAGTACCTACACAGCTATGAAGGAAAAACTGTTTTTT
D gene: .; clone size: few; V gene: TRBV6-5; J gene: TRBJ1-1; CDR3 protein: CASSYSGARAEAFF; CDR3 DNA: TGTGCCAGCAGTTACTCCGGGGCTAGAGCTGAAGCTTTCTTT
D gene: TRBD1; clone size: .; V gene: TRBV7-2; J gene: TRBJ1-2; CDR3 protein: CASSRGQAAGGYTF; CDR3 DNA: TGTGCCAGCAGCAGAGGACAGGCCGCAGGGGGCTACACCTTC
D gene: .; clone size: .; V gene: TRBV6-6; J gene: TRBJ2-7; CDR3 protein: CASSRSRGGEQYF; CDR3 DNA: TGTGCCAGCAGCCGAAGCAGGGGTGGCGAGCAGTACTTC
D gene: .; clone size: .; V gene: TRBV7-9; J gene: TRBJ2-1; CDR3 protein: CASSHNGARNEQFF; CDR3 DNA: TGTGCCAGCAGCCACAACGGGGCCCGCAATGAGCAGTTCTTC
D gene: TRBD2; clone size: .; V gene: TRBV30; J gene: TRBJ2-3; CDR3 protein: CAWTSGGGDTQYF; CDR3 DNA: TGTGCCTGGACTAGCGGGGGTGGGGATACGCAGTATTTT
D gene: .; clone size: .; V gene: TRBV11-2; J gene: TRBJ2-7; CDR3 protein: CASSLADNFYEQYF; CDR3 DNA: TGTGCCAGCAGCTTAGCGGACAACTTCTACGAGCAGTACTTC
D gene: TRBD1; clone size: few; V gene: TRBV7-9; J gene: TRBJ1-1; CDR3 protein: CASSLKDRETEAFF; CDR3 DNA: TGTGCCAGCAGCTTAAAAGACAGGGAAACTGAAGCTTTCTTT
D gene: .; clone size: .; V gene: TRBV20-1; J gene: TRBJ2-3; CDR3 protein: CSASWLLGEYF; CDR3 DNA: TGCAGTGCTAGTTGGCTTCTCGGGGAGTATTTT
D gene: .; clone size: .; V gene: TRBV12-5; J gene: TRBJ1-1; CDR3 protein: CASGLVGAESPEAFF; CDR3 DNA: TGTGCTAGTGGTTTGGTTGGGGCAGAGAGTCCTGAAGCTTTCTTT
D gene: .; clone size: .; V gene: TRBV2; J gene: TRBJ2-7; CDR3 protein: CASSEDAEQYF; CDR3 DNA: TGTGCCAGCAGTGAAGATGCCGAGCAGTACTTC
D gene: .; clone size: .; V gene: TRBV29-1; J gene: TRBJ1-3; CDR3 protein: CSVGGQGNTIYF; CDR3 DNA: TGCAGCGTTGGTGGACAAGGAAACACCATATATTTT
D gene: TRBD1; clone size: .; V gene: TRBV5-1; J gene: TRBJ1-1; CDR3 protein: CASSNRTGGNTEAFF; CDR3 DNA: TGCGCCAGCAGCAACAGGACAGGGGGGAACACTGAAGCTTTCTTT
D gene: TRBD2; clone size: few; V gene: TRBV27; J gene: TRBJ2-3; CDR3 protein: CASALGLATDTQYF; CDR3 DNA: TGTGCCAGCGCTTTAGGACTAGCCACAGATACGCAGTATTTT
D gene: .; clone size: .; V gene: TRBV5-8; J gene: TRBJ1-1; CDR3 protein: CASSLKIPFF; CDR3 DNA: TGTGCCAGCAGCTTAAAGATCCCTTTCTTT
D gene: TRBD2; clone size: few; V gene: TRBV5-4; J gene: TRBJ2-3; CDR3 protein: CASSLRLAGGASTDTQYF; CDR3 DNA: TGTGCCAGCAGCCTCCGACTAGCGGGGGGGGCCAGCACAGATACGCAGTATTTT
D gene: .; clone size: few; V gene: TRBV5-6; J gene: TRBJ2-5; CDR3 protein: CASSLVTDEQETQYF; CDR3 DNA: TGTGCCAGCAGCTTGGTCACGGACGAACAAGAGACCCAGTACTTC
D gene: TRBD2; clone size: .; V gene: TRBV7-6; J gene: TRBJ2-1; CDR3 protein: CASSLAGLAGEQFF; CDR3 DNA: TGTGCCAGCAGCTTAGCCGGACTAGCTGGTGAGCAGTTCTTC
D gene: .; clone size: .; V gene: TRBV14; J gene: TRBJ2-7; CDR3 protein: CASSPTVSHEQYF; CDR3 DNA: TGTGCCAGCAGCCCGACAGTGAGCCACGAGCAGTACTTC
D gene: .; clone size: .; V gene: TRBV7-9; J gene: TRBJ1-2; CDR3 protein: CASSQGQASYGYTF; CDR3 DNA: TGTGCCAGCAGCCAAGGCCAGGCGTCCTATGGCTACACCTTC
D gene: .; clone size: few; V gene: TRBV20-1; J gene: TRBJ2-7; CDR3 protein: CSASPELLF; CDR3 DNA: TGCAGTGCTAGTCCTGAGTTACTCTTC
D gene: TRBD2; clone size: few; V gene: TRBV6-5; J gene: TRBJ2-3; CDR3 protein: CASSLAGGIADTQYF; CDR3 DNA: TGTGCCAGCAGTCTAGCGGGGGGGATTGCAGATACGCAGTATTTT
D gene: TRBD1; clone size: .; V gene: TRBV30; J gene: TRBJ2-7; CDR3 protein: CALRRTGGSYEQYF; CDR3 DNA: TGTGCCTTGAGGAGGACAGGGGGATCCTACGAGCAGTACTTC
D gene: .; clone size: .; V gene: TRBV1; J gene: TRBJ2-3; CDR3 protein: CTSSHDRLFYRTDTQYF; CDR3 DNA: TGCACCAGCAGCCACGACAGACTGTTTTACCGCACAGATACGCAGTATTTT
D gene: .; clone size: .; V gene: TRBV18; J gene: TRBJ2-5; CDR3 protein: CASSPGYGFGQYF; CDR3 DNA: TGTGCCAGCTCACCCGGTTATGGGTTCGGCCAGTACTTC
D gene: TRBD2; clone size: few; V gene: TRBV29-1; J gene: TRBJ2-5; CDR3 protein: CSVEPGTSGAETQYF; CDR3 DNA: TGCAGCGTTGAACCCGGGACTAGCGGGGCCGAGACCCAGTACTTC
D gene: .; clone size: few; V gene: TRBV30; J gene: TRBJ1-2; CDR3 protein: CAWSTGYGYTF; CDR3 DNA: TGTGCCTGGAGTACGGGCTATGGCTACACCTTC
D gene: TRBD1; clone size: few; V gene: TRBV5-1; J gene: TRBJ1-2; CDR3 protein: CASSLQGYGYTF; CDR3 DNA: TGCGCCAGCAGCCTACAGGGGTATGGCTACACCTTC
D gene: .; clone size: .; V gene: TRBV4-1; J gene: TRBJ2-3; CDR3 protein: CASSRVPAASTDTQYF; CDR3 DNA: TGCGCCAGCAGCCGCGTACCGGCAGCCAGCACAGATACGCAGTATTTT
D gene: .; clone size: .; V gene: TRBV7-2; J gene: TRBJ2-3; CDR3 protein: CASSLGGSGDTQYF; CDR3 DNA: TGTGCCAGCAGCTTAGGGGGCTCGGGAGATACGCAGTATTTT
D gene: TRBD2; clone size: .; V gene: TRBV30; J gene: TRBJ2-3; CDR3 protein: CAWSAWRRGGPDTQYF; CDR3 DNA: TGTGCCTGGAGTGCTTGGAGGCGGGGGGGCCCAGATACGCAGTATTTT
D gene: TRBD1; clone size: .; V gene: TRBV7-2; J gene: TRBJ2-1; CDR3 protein: CASKLTGVVGNEQFF; CDR3 DNA: TGTGCCAGCAAACTTACAGGGGTAGTTGGCAATGAGCAGTTCTTC
D gene: .; clone size: .; V gene: TRBV6-1; J gene: TRBJ2-7; CDR3 protein: CASSYGAEQYF; CDR3 DNA: TGTGCCAGCAGTTACGGCGCTGAGCAGTACTTC
D gene: .; clone size: .; V gene: TRBV18; J gene: TRBJ2-7; CDR3 protein: CASSPPTGEYEQYF; CDR3 DNA: TGTGCCAGCTCACCACCGACGGGAGAGTACGAGCAGTACTTC
D gene: .; clone size: .; V gene: TRBV13; J gene: TRBJ1-3; CDR3 protein: CASSLGQFRNTIYF; CDR3 DNA: TGTGCCAGCAGCTTAGGCCAGTTTCGAAACACCATATATTTT
D gene: .; clone size: few; V gene: TRBV30; J gene: TRBJ2-7; CDR3 protein: CAWTLLDRGVGGYEQYF; CDR3 DNA: TGTGCCTGGACCCTCCTTGACCGGGGAGTCGGGGGCTACGAGCAGTACTTC
D gene: .; clone size: few; V gene: TRBV30; J gene: TRBJ2-5; CDR3 protein: CAFSFGQETQYF; CDR3 DNA: TGTGCCTTTTCCTTTGGCCAAGAGACCCAGTACTTC
D gene: .; clone size: .; V gene: TRBV2; J gene: TRBJ1-5; CDR3 protein: CASSRDSGVSHF; CDR3 DNA: TGTGCCAGCAGTCGGGACTCCGGGGTTTCTCATTTT
D gene: TRBD2; clone size: few; V gene: TRBV4-1; J gene: TRBJ2-1; CDR3 protein: CASSQVAGGFNEQFF; CDR3 DNA: TGCGCCAGCAGCCAAGTAGCGGGGGGGTTCAATGAGCAGTTCTTC
D gene: TRBD1; clone size: few; V gene: TRBV5-1; J gene: TRBJ1-6; CDR3 protein: CASSLTDRDNSPLHF; CDR3 DNA: TGCGCCAGCAGCTTGACGGACAGGGATAATTCACCCCTCCACTTT